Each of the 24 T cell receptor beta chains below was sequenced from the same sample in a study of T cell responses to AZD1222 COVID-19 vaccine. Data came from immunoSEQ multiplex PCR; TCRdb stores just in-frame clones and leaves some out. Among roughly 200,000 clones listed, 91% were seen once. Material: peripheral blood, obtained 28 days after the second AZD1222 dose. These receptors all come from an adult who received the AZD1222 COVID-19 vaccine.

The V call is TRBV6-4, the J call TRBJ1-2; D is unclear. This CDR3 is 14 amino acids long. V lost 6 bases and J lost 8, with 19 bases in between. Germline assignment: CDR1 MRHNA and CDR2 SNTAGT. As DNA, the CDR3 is TGTGCCAGCAGCCTTGCCTCCTGGGTGGGCGGCTACACCTTC. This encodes CASSLASWVGGYTF.

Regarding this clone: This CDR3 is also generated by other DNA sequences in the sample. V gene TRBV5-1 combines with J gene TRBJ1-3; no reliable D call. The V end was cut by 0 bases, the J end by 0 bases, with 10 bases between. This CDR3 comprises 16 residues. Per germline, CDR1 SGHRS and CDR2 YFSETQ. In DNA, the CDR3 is TGCGCCAGCAGCTTGGAGGGCCTAAGCTCTGGAAACACCATATATTTT. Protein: CASSLEGLSSGNTIYF.

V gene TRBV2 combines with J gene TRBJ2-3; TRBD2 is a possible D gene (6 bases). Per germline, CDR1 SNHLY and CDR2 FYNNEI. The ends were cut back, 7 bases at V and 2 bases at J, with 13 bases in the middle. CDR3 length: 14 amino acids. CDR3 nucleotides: TGTGCCAGCATGGACGGGACTTTCACAGATACGCAGTATTTT. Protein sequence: CASMDGTFTDTQYF.

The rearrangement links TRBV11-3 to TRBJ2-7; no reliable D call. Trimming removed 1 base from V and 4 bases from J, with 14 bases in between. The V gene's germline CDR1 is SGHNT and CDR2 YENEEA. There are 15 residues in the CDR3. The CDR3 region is CASSLGASLSYEQYF. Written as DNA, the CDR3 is TGTGCCAGCAGCTTAGGGGCGAGCCTAAGTTACGAGCAGTACTTC.

This chain's CDR3 is CASRTGGGTDTQYF. The DNA for the CDR3 is TGTGCCAGCAGGACGGGGGGTGGCACAGATACGCAGTATTTT. This rearrangement joins TRBV28 to TRBJ2-3; TRBD2 agrees at 7 bases. J was trimmed by 1 base and V by 6 bases; bases with no gene match: 4. The CDR3 extends over 14 amino acids. The germline V gene encodes CDR1 MDHEN and CDR2 SYDVKM.

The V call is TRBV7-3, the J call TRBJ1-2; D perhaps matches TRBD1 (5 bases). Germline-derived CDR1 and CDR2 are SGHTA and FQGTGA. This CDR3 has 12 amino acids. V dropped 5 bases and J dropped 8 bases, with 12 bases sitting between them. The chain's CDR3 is CASSPGGYGYTF. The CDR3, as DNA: TGTGCCAGCAGCCCCGGGGGGTACGGCTACACCTTC.

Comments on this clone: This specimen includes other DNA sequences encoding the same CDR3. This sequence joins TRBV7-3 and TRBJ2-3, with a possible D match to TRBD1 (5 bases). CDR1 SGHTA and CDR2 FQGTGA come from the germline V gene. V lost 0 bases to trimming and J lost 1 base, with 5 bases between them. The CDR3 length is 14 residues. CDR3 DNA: TGTGCCAGCAGCTTAACAGGGGGCACAGATACGCAGTATTTT. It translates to CASSLTGGTDTQYF. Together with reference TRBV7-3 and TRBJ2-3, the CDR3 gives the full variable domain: GAGVSQTPSNKVTEKGKYVELRCDPISGHTALYWYRQSLGQGPEFLIYFQGTGAADDSGLPNDRFFAVRPEGSVSTLKIQRTERGDSAVYLCASSLTGGTDTQYFGPGTRLTVL.

DNA for the CDR3: TGTGCCATCAGTGAAGGTGGATACACTGAAGCTTTCTTT. Its translation is CAISEGGYTEAFF. The chain uses TRBV10-3 and TRBJ1-1; no clear D. Per the germline V gene, CDR1 is ENHRY and CDR2 is SYGVKD. The CDR3 contains 13 residues. V was cut by 3 bases and J by 3 bases, with 8 bases left in between.

CDR3 in amino acids: CAIRQAKEGTEAFF. The CDR3 DNA is TGTGCCATCCGACAGGCCAAGGAGGGCACTGAAGCTTTCTTT. V usage is TRBV28 and J usage is TRBJ1-1, with D possibly TRBD1 on 6 matching bases. Germline V CDR1 and CDR2: MDHEN, SYDVKM. This CDR3 has 14 amino acids. The ends were cut back, 10 bases at V and 4 bases at J, with 19 bases in the middle.

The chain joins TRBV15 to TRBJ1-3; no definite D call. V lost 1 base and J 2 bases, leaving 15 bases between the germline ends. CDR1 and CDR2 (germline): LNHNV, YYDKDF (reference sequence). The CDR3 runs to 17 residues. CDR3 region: CATSRARGEKAGNTIYF. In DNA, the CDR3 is TGTGCCACCAGCAGAGCCCGAGGCGAGAAAGCTGGAAACACCATATATTTT.

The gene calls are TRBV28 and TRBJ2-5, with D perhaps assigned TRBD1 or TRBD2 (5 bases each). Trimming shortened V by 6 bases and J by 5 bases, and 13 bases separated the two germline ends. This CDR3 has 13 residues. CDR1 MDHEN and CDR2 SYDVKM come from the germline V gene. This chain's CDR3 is CASSLLGTETQYF. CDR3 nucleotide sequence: TGTGCCAGCAGCTTACTCGGGACGGAGACCCAGTACTTC.

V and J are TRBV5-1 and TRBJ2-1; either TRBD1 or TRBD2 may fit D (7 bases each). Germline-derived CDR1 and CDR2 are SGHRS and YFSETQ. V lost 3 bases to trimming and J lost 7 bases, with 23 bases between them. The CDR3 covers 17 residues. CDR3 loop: CASSWGGRWTGPNEQFF. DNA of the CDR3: TGCGCCAGCAGCTGGGGCGGGAGATGGACAGGCCCTAATGAGCAGTTCTTC.

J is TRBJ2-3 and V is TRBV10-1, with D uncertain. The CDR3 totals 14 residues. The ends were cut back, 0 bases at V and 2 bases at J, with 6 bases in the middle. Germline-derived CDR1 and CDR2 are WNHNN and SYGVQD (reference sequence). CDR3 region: CASSESIATDTQYF. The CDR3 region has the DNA TGCGCCAGCAGTGAGTCTATTGCCACAGATACGCAGTATTTT.

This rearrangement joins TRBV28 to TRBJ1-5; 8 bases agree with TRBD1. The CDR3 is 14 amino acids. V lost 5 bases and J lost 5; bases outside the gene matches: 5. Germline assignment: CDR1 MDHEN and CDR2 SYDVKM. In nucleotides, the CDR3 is TGTGCCAGCAGTCCTCAGGGGGCCTATCAGCCCCAGCATTTT. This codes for CASSPQGAYQPQHF. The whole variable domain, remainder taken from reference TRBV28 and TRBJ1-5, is DVKVTQSSRYLVKRTGEKVFLECVQDMDHENMFWYRQDPGLGLRLIYFSYDVKMKEKGDIPEGYSVSREKKERFSLILESASTNQTSMYLCASSPQGAYQPQHFGDGTRLSIL.

CDR3 residues: CASSSGEATEAFF. In nucleotides, the CDR3 is TGTGCCAGCAGCTCGGGGGAGGCGACTGAAGCTTTCTTT. The V gene is TRBV28, the J gene TRBJ1-1, with D maybe TRBD1 (5 bases). V dropped 6 bases and J dropped 5 bases, with 13 bases sitting between them. Germline loops: CDR1 MDHEN, CDR2 SYDVKM. The CDR3 totals 13 residues.

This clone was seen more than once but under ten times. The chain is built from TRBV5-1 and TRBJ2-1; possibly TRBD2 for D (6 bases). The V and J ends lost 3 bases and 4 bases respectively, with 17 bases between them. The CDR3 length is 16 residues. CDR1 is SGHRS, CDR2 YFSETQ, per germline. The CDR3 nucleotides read TGCGCCAGCAGCTCGGGGTTAGGGACTCATTACAATGAGCAGTTCTTC. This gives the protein CASSSGLGTHYNEQFF.

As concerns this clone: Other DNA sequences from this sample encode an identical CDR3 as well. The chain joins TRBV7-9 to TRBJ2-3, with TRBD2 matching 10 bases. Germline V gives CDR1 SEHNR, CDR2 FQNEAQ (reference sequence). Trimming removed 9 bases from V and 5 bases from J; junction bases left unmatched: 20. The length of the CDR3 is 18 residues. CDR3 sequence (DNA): TGTGCCAGTAGTTCGCCGGGACTAGCGACTTGGGGGGGAGATACGCAGTATTTT. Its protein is CASSSPGLATWGGDTQYF. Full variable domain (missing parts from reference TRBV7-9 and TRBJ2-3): DTGVSQNPRHKITKRGQNVTFRCDPISEHNRLYWYRQTLGQGPEFLTYFQNEAQLEKSRLLSDRFSAERPKGSFSTLEIQRTEQGDSAMYLCASSSPGLATWGGDTQYFGPGTRLTVL.

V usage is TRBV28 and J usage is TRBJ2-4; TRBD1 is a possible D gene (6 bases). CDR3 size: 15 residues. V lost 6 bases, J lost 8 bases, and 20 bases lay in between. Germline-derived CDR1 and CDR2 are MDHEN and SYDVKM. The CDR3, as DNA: TGTGCCAGCAGCCCAGGCCGCCTCGGACAGCACATTCAGTACTTC. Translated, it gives CASSPGRLGQHIQYF. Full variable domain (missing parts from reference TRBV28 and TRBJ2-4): DVKVTQSSRYLVKRTGEKVFLECVQDMDHENMFWYRQDPGLGLRLIYFSYDVKMKEKGDIPEGYSVSREKKERFSLILESASTNQTSMYLCASSPGRLGQHIQYFGAGTRLSVL.

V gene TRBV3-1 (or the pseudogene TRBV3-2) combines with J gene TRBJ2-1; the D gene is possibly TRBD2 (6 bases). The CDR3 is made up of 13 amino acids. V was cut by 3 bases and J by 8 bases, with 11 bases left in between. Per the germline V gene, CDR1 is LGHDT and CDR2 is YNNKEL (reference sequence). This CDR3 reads CASSHLRGDEQFF. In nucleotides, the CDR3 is TGTGCCAGCAGCCATTTGCGGGGCGATGAGCAGTTCTTC.

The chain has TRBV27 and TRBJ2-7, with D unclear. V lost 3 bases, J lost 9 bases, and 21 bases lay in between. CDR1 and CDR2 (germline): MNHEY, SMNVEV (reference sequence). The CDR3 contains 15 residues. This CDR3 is CASSFSNLRSLRQYF. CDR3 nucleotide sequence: TGTGCCAGCAGTTTCTCGAATCTGCGGTCCTTGCGGCAGTACTTC.

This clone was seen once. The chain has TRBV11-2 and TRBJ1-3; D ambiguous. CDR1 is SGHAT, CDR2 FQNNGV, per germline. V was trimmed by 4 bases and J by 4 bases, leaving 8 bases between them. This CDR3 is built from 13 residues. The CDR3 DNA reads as TGTGCCAGCAGCTACCTCCTCGGAAACACCATATATTTT. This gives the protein CASSYLLGNTIYF.

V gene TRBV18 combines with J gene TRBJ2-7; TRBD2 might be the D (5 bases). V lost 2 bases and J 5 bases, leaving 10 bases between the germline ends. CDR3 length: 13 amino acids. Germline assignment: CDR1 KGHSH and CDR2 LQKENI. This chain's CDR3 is CASSPVGVNEQYF. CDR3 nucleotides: TGTGCCAGCTCACCAGTCGGGGTTAACGAGCAGTACTTC.

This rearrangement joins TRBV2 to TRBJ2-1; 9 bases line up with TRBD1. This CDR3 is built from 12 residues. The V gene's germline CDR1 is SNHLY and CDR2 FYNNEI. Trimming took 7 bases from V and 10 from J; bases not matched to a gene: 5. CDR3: CASTRDRDEQFF. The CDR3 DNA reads TGTGCCAGCACTCGGGACAGGGACGAGCAGTTCTTC.

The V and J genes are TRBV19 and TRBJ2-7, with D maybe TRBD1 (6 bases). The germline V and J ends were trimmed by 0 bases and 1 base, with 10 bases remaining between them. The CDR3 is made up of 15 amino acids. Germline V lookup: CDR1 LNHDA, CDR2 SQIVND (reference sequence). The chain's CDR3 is CASSIEAGDSYEQYF. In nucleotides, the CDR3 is TGTGCCAGTAGTATAGAGGCAGGGGATTCCTACGAGCAGTACTTC. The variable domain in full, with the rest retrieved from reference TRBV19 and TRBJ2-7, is DGGITQSPKYLFRKEGQNVTLSCEQNLNHDAMYWYRQDPGQGLRLIYYSQIVNDFQKGDIAEGYSVSREKKESFPLTVTSAQKNPTAFYLCASSIEAGDSYEQYFGPGTRLTVT.